This is a list of T cell receptor beta chains from one sample in a study of T cells in Graves' hyperthyroidism and ophthalmopathy. Each CDR3 protein gets one entry after TCRdb re-called the multiplex PCR reads with MiXCR. The profile shows roughly 840,000 distinct CDR3 sequences, roughly 40% of them singletons. The sample was blood. These receptors all stem from a man in his late teens or twenties with Graves' hyperthyroidism. Each CDR3 is given with its conserved first and last residue. Each record gives: D gene, V gene, J gene, clone size, CDR3 length, CDR3 protein, CDR3 DNA. The D gene is left open where the match is weak. Part of the rows lack a size; the others show once, few, many or a class for expanded clones.

>.|TRBV12-3/TRBV12-4|TRBJ2-7|few|12
CASSFGSWAQYF
TGTGCCAGCAGTTTCGGCTCCTGGGCGCAGTACTTC
>.|TRBV7-8|TRBJ2-3|.|13
CASSPDPTDTQYF
TGTGCCAGCAGCCCGGACCCCACAGATACGCAGTATTTT
>TRBD2|TRBV5-1|TRBJ2-7|.|14
CASRVAGGNYEQYF
TGCGCCAGCAGAGTAGCGGGGGGGAACTACGAGCAGTACTTC
>.|TRBV20-1|TRBJ2-7|many|14
CSLYLSGSSYEQYF
TGCAGCTTATACTTATCGGGATCCTCCTACGAGCAGTACTTC
>.|TRBV12-3/TRBV12-4|TRBJ1-4|few|12
CASSGRGEKLFF
TGTGCCAGCAGTGGGAGAGGCGAAAAACTGTTTTTT
>.|TRBV12-3/TRBV12-4|TRBJ1-2|.|15
CASSEATLSYYGYTF
TGTGCCAGCAGTGAAGCTACTCTTTCCTACTATGGCTACACCTTC
>TRBD2|TRBV2|TRBJ2-7|many|14
CASTGGTNLYEQYF
TGTGCCAGCACGGGGGGGACTAACCTCTACGAGCAGTACTTC
>TRBD2|TRBV7-3|TRBJ2-7|.|15
CASSLGGGRIHEQYF
TGTGCCAGCAGCTTAGGCGGCGGGAGAATCCACGAGCAGTACTTC
>TRBD1|TRBV7-2|TRBJ1-2|.|15
CASSLAGQGLGGYTF
TGTGCCAGCAGCTTAGCGGGACAGGGTCTCGGTGGCTACACCTTC
>.|TRBV6-6|TRBJ2-7|.|14
CASSYGPTSYEQYF
TGTGCCAGCAGTTACGGGCCAACCTCCTACGAGCAGTACTTC
>.|TRBV10-2|TRBJ1-3|.|15
CASSNDRISGNTIYF
TGTGCCAGCAGTAACGACAGGATCTCTGGAAACACCATATATTTT
>TRBD1|TRBV7-2|TRBJ1-1|.|17
CASSQRQTGLMDTEAFF
TGTGCCAGCAGCCAACGACAGACAGGGCTAATGGACACTGAAGCTTTCTTT
>.|TRBV20-1|TRBJ1-2|many|14
CSARPAGARYGYTF
TGCAGTGCTAGACCGGCAGGGGCTCGCTATGGCTACACCTTC
>.|TRBV6-5|TRBJ2-7|.|14
CASSYYQGPYEQYF
TGTGCCAGCAGTTACTACCAGGGCCCCTACGAGCAGTACTTC
>.|TRBV7-9|TRBJ1-1|few|15
CASSPSLTSITEAFF
TGTGCCAGCAGCCCCTCCCTTACCTCGATCACTGAAGCTTTCTTT
>.|TRBV19|TRBJ2-7|many|14
CASSIGGRAYEQYF
TGTGCCAGTAGTATCGGCGGAAGGGCCTACGAGCAGTACTTC
>.|TRBV6-2/TRBV6-3|TRBJ1-6|.|15
CASSTTGAYNSPLHF
TGTGCCAGCAGTACTACGGGTGCCTATAATTCACCCCTCCACTTT
>TRBD2|TRBV7-6|TRBJ2-2|.|17
CASSLWTSGTNTGELFF
TGTGCCAGCAGCTTATGGACTAGCGGGACGAACACCGGGGAGCTGTTTTTT
>.|TRBV12-3/TRBV12-4|TRBJ2-5|.|14
CASSLRRRQETQYF
TGTGCCAGCAGTTTAAGGAGGCGGCAAGAGACCCAGTACTTC
>.|TRBV7-6|TRBJ1-4|.|15
CASSSTDFGEEKLFF
TGTGCCAGCAGCTCCACCGACTTTGGTGAGGAAAAACTGTTTTTT
>.|TRBV6-1|TRBJ1-1|few|12
CATRLIGTEAFF
TGTGCCACCCGACTGATTGGCACTGAAGCTTTCTTT
>.|TRBV19|TRBJ2-7|many|15
CASSIGRREGYEQYF
TGTGCCAGTAGTATCGGGCGACGTGAGGGCTACGAGCAGTACTTC
>TRBD1|TRBV29-1|TRBJ1-2|.|12
CSVEGQSCDYTF
TGCAGCGTTGAGGGACAGAGCTGTGACTACACCTTC
>TRBD1|TRBV29-1|TRBJ2-7|.|15
CSVEDWGQGVYEQYF
TGCAGCGTTGAAGATTGGGGACAGGGGGTGTACGAGCAGTACTTC
>.|TRBV12-3/TRBV12-4|TRBJ2-1|.|13
CASSLNTYYLQFF
TGTGCCAGCAGTTTGAACACCTACTACCTGCAGTTCTTC
>.|TRBV20-1|TRBJ1-6|many|13
CSAPANNDSPLHF
TGCAGTGCACCCGCAAACAACGATTCACCCCTCCACTTT
>TRBD1|TRBV7-9|TRBJ1-2|few|17
CASSLLAPTGEGNGYTF
TGTGCCAGCAGCTTACTAGCCCCGACAGGGGAAGGGAATGGCTACACCTTC
>TRBD1|TRBV5-6|TRBJ2-2|.|14
CASSSGTGIGELFF
TGTGCCAGCAGCTCCGGGACAGGGATCGGGGAGCTGTTTTTT
>.|TRBV5-6|TRBJ1-4|many|13
CASSLSSGEKLFF
TGTGCCAGCAGCTTGTCCTCAGGGGAAAAACTGTTTTTT
>.|TRBV7-3|TRBJ2-2|.|17
CASSLVSGAGSTGELFF
TGTGCCAGCAGCTTAGTTTCGGGGGCCGGTAGCACCGGGGAGCTGTTTTTT
>.|TRBV25-1|TRBJ2-7|.|13
CASSARGSYEQYF
TGTGCCAGCAGTGCTAGAGGCTCCTACGAGCAGTACTTC
>.|TRBV7-2|TRBJ1-1|.|15
CASSVYGEVNTEAFF
TGTGCCAGCAGCGTCTATGGGGAGGTGAACACTGAAGCTTTCTTT
>.|TRBV5-1|TRBJ2-7|few|13
CASSQVGVNEQYF
TGCGCCAGCTCACAGGTTGGGGTGAACGAGCAGTACTTC
>.|TRBV7-3|TRBJ2-7|.|14
CASSQDLLGSEQYF
TGCGCCAGCAGCCAAGATCTATTGGGCTCCGAGCAGTACTTC
>.|TRBV6-6|TRBJ2-7|few|13
CASSRLESYEQYF
TGTGCCAGCAGTAGACTAGAATCCTACGAGCAGTACTTC
>.|TRBV7-9|TRBJ1-2|.|17
CASSLRDPTSPGDGYTF
TGTGCCAGCAGCTTACGGGACCCAACTTCTCCGGGGGATGGCTACACCTTC
>TRBD1|TRBV2|TRBJ2-5|.|15
CASREDRGGKAAQYF
TGTGCCAGCAGGGAGGACAGGGGGGGTAAGGCGGCCCAGTACTTC
>TRBD2|TRBV7-9|TRBJ2-7|.|13
CASGLAGTYEQYF
TGTGCCAGCGGACTAGCGGGCACCTACGAGCAGTACTTC
>TRBD1|TRBV2|TRBJ1-1|.|19
CASSETLASYIDRDTEAFF
TGTGCCAGCAGTGAAACCTTAGCCTCATACATCGACAGGGACACTGAAGCTTTCTTT
>.|TRBV19|TRBJ2-5|many|16
CASSIARTVGQETQYF
TGTGCCAGTAGTATCGCCCGGACGGTGGGCCAAGAGACCCAGTACTTC
>TRBD1|TRBV10-3|TRBJ1-1|.|13
CAIGKTGDTEAFF
TGTGCCATCGGGAAGACAGGGGACACTGAAGCTTTCTTT
>.|TRBV5-1|TRBJ1-2|.|14
CASSLGTGAVGYTF
TGCGCCAGCAGCTTGGGAACGGGGGCAGTAGGCTACACCTTC
>.|TRBV9|TRBJ1-1|many|14
CASSNLHGNTEAFF
TGTGCCAGCAGCAATTTGCACGGGAACACTGAAGCTTTCTTT
>TRBD2|TRBV7-9|TRBJ2-7|.|14
CASSLGSGTVEQYF
TGTGCCAGCAGCTTAGGAAGCGGGACTGTCGAGCAGTACTTC
>.|TRBV7-2|TRBJ2-7|.|13
CASSLRTEYEQYF
TGTGCCAGCAGCTTACGGACAGAATACGAGCAGTACTTC
>.|TRBV7-9|TRBJ1-1|.|12
CASSSSNTGAFF
TGTGCCAGCAGCTCCTCGAACACTGGAGCTTTCTTT
>.|TRBV29-1|TRBJ1-6|many|13
CSVANTYNSPLHF
TGCAGCGTTGCAAACACTTATAATTCACCCCTCCACTTT
>TRBD1|TRBV6-5|TRBJ1-1|.|14
CASSSGQGGREAFF
TGTGCCAGCAGCTCCGGACAGGGTGGCCGTGAAGCTTTCTTT
>TRBD1|TRBV11-2|TRBJ2-2|.|16
CASSLWTGRNTGELFF
TGTGCCAGCAGCTTATGGACAGGACGGAACACCGGGGAGCTGTTTTTT
>.|TRBV29-1|TRBJ1-1|many|13
CSVVGGTNTEAFF
TGCAGCGTTGTTGGGGGGACGAACACTGAAGCTTTCTTT
>TRBD1|TRBV11-2|TRBJ1-1|.|13
CAKHRGVDTEAFF
TGTGCTAAACACAGGGGGGTGGACACTGAAGCTTTCTTT
>TRBD1|TRBV20-1|TRBJ1-1|.|15
CSVFNPGQGNTEAFF
TGCAGTGTTTTCAATCCGGGACAGGGGAACACTGAAGCTTTCTTT